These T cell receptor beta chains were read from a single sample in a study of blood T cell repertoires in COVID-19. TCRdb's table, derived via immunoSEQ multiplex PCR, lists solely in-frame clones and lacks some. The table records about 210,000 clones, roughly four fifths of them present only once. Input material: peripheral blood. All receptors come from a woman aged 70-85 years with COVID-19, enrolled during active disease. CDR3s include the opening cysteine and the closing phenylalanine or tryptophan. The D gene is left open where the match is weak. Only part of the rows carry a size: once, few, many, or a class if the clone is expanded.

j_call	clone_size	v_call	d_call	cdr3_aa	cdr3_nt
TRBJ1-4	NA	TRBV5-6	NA	CASSFRSSNEKLFF	TGTGCCAGCAGCTTTCGATCTAGTAATGAAAAACTGTTTTTT
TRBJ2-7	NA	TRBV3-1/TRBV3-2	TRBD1	CASSRITLTGGQTYEQYF	TGTGCCAGCAGCCGAATTACTCTTACAGGGGGTCAAACCTACGAGCAGTACTTC
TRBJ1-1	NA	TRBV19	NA	CASSRREYTEAFF	TGTGCCAGTAGTAGGAGGGAATACACTGAAGCTTTCTTT
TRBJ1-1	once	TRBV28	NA	CASSARQSAGTEAFF	TGTGCCAGCAGTGCCCGACAGTCAGCAGGGACTGAAGCTTTCTTT
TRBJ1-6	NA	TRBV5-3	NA	CARSWGRAIGNSPLHF	TGTGCCAGAAGCTGGGGCAGGGCAATTGGAAATTCACCCCTCCACTTT
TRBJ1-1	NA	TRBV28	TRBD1	CASPPGQGGPEAFF	TGTGCCAGCCCCCCGGGACAGGGAGGACCTGAAGCTTTCTTT
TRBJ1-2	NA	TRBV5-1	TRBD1	CASSTTGAYGYTF	TGCGCCAGCTCCACGACAGGGGCATATGGCTACACCTTC
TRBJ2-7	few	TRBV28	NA	CATTQAGRTYEQYF	TGTGCCACCACCCAAGCGGGCAGGACCTACGAGCAGTACTTC
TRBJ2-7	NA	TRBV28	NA	CASRPGGPYEQYF	TGTGCCAGCAGACCCGGGGGACCCTACGAGCAGTACTTC
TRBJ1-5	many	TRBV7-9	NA	CASKQPLCPIQPQHF	TGTGCCAGCAAACAGCCTTTGTGTCCTATTCAGCCCCAGCATTTT
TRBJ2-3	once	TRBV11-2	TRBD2	CASLAGLGDTQYF	TGTGCCAGCCTAGCGGGACTGGGAGATACGCAGTATTTT
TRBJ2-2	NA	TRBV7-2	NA	CASSLVMSSNTGELFF	TGTGCCAGCAGCTTAGTCATGAGCTCGAACACCGGGGAGCTGTTTTTT
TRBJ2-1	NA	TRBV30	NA	CAWSDRDKEQFF	TGTGCCTGGAGTGACCGGGACAAGGAGCAGTTCTTC
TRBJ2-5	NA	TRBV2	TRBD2	CASSWGTSGAQETQYF	TGTGCCAGCAGTTGGGGCACTAGCGGGGCCCAAGAGACCCAGTACTTC
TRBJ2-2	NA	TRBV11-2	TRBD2	CASSRPLTTGGGELFF	TGTGCCAGCAGCCGGCCCCTGACCACGGGAGGCGGGGAGCTGTTTTTT
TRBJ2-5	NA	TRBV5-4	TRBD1	CASSFTGARETQYF	TGTGCCAGCAGCTTCACAGGGGCGCGGGAGACCCAGTACTTC
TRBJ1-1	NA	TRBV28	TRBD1	CASSPPGQGIKNTEAFF	TGTGCCAGCAGTCCCCCGGGACAGGGGATAAAGAACACTGAAGCTTTCTTT
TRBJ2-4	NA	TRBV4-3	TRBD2	CASSQEAGSRGGRNIQYF	TGCGCCAGCAGCCAAGAGGCGGGCAGCCGGGGAGGGAGGAACATTCAGTACTTC
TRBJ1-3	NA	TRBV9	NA	CASSVGGRENTIYF	TGTGCCAGCAGCGTGGGGGGGCGAGAAAACACCATATATTTT
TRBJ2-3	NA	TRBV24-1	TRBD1	CATSDTGGTDTQYF	TGTGCCACCAGTGATACAGGGGGCACAGATACGCAGTATTTT
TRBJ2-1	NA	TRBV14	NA	CASSQGRSYNEQFF	TGTGCCAGCAGCCAAGGGCGGAGTTACAATGAGCAGTTCTTC
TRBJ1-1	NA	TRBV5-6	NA	CASRPPQGSPSMNTEAFF	TGTGCCAGCCGTCCCCCACAGGGCTCCCCTTCCATGAACACTGAAGCTTTCTTT
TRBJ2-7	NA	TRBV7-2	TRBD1	CASSPSRDRGYEQYF	TGTGCCAGCAGCCCCTCAAGGGACAGGGGTTACGAGCAGTACTTC
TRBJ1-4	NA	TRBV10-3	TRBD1	CAISESRDRVKKLFF	TGTGCCATCAGTGAGTCAAGGGACAGGGTGAAAAAACTGTTTTTT
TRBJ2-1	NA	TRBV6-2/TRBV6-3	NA	CASSYFGANEQFF	TGTGCCAGCAGTTACTTCGGAGCCAATGAGCAGTTCTTC
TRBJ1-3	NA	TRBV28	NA	CASSRGGSGNTIYF	TGTGCCAGCAGCCGGGGTGGCTCTGGAAACACCATATATTTT
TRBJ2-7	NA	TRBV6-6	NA	CASSLGGNYEQYF	TGTGCCAGCAGTCTTGGAGGTAACTACGAGCAGTACTTC
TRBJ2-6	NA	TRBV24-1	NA	CATSDFTGSGANVLTF	TGTGCCACCAGTGATTTTACAGGGTCTGGGGCCAACGTCCTGACTTTC
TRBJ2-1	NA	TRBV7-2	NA	CASSLMVRYNEQFF	TGTGCCAGCAGCTTAATGGTTCGGTACAATGAGCAGTTCTTC
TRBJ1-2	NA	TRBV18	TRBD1	CASSPQTGTGPYGYTF	TGTGCCAGCTCACCACAGACCGGGACAGGGCCATATGGCTACACCTTC
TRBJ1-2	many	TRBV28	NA	CASSPNYGYTF	TGTGCCAGCAGTCCGAACTATGGCTACACCTTC
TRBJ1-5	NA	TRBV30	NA	CAWSVDPRQPQHF	TGTGCCTGGAGTGTTGACCCTAGGCAGCCCCAGCATTTT
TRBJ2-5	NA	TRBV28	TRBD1	CASSQPGQGYWGRETQYF	TGTGCCAGCAGTCAACCGGGACAGGGCTACTGGGGTCGGGAGACCCAGTACTTC
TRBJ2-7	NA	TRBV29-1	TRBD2	CSVHSGRYEQYF	TGCAGCGTTCATAGCGGGAGGTACGAGCAGTACTTC
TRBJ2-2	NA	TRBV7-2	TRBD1	CASSFRDRGNPGELFF	TGTGCCAGCAGCTTCCGGGACAGGGGCAATCCCGGGGAGCTGTTTTTT
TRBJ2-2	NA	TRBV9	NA	CASRGRINTGELFF	TGTGCCAGCAGGGGGCGGATTAACACCGGGGAGCTGTTTTTT
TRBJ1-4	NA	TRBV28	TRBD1	CASSSGQVNEKLFF	TGTGCCAGCAGCAGTGGACAGGTTAATGAAAAACTGTTTTTT
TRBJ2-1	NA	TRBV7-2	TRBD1	CASSLEGTVYNEQFF	TGTGCCAGCAGCTTAGAAGGGACAGTTTACAATGAGCAGTTCTTC
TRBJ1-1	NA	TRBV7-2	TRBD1	CASSFDRDPQKAFF	TGTGCCAGCAGTTTTGACAGGGACCCTCAGAAAGCTTTCTTT
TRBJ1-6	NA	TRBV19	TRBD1	CASSGTRQGDSPLHF	TGTGCCAGTAGTGGTACGAGACAGGGAGATTCACCCCTCCACTTT
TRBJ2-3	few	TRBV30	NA	CAWRKRGTDTQYF	TGTGCCTGGAGAAAACGGGGCACAGATACGCAGTATTTT
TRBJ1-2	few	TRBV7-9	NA	CASSFRGGYGYTF	TGTGCCAGCAGCTTCAGGGGTGGCTATGGCTACACCTTC
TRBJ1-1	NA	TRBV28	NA	CASSSGLWRTEAFF	TGTGCCAGCAGCTCTGGGCTGTGGCGCACTGAAGCTTTCTTT
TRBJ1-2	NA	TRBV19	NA	CASIEDKWHGYTF	TGTGCCAGTATCGAGGACAAGTGGCATGGCTACACCTTC
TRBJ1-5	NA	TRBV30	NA	CAWSLGSNQPQHF	TGTGCCTGGTCCCTCGGGAGCAATCAGCCCCAGCATTTT
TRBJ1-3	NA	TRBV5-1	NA	CASSFGGEGNTIYF	TGCGCCAGCAGCTTCGGGGGGGAAGGAAACACCATATATTTT
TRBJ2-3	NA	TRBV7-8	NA	CASSPGVRIGTDTQYF	TGTGCCAGCAGCCCCGGGGTTAGGATTGGTACAGATACGCAGTATTTT
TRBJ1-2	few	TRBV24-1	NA	CATSDRTRTGGGYTF	TGTGCCACCAGTGATCGGACTCGGACGGGAGGAGGCTACACCTTC
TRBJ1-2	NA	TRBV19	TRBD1	CASSITGGYGYTF	TGTGCCAGTAGTATAACAGGGGGCTATGGCTACACCTTC
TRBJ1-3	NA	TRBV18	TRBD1	CASSTTGGSGNTIYF	TGTGCCAGCTCAACGACAGGGGGCTCTGGAAACACCATATATTTT
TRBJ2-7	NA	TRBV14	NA	CASSPLLTGGNYEQYF	TGTGCCAGCAGCCCGCTTCTTACAGGTGGAAACTACGAGCAGTACTTC